The 24 T cell receptor beta chains listed next were all sequenced from one sample in a study of shared clonotypes between healthy human individuals. It was CD45RO-negative cells, positively selected for CCR7, that made up naive CD8 cells, with terminally differentiated effector memory CD45RA+ cells excluded. Sequenced by immunoSEQ multiplex PCR; TCRdb stores in-frame clones only, minus some. The sample includes about 700,000 clones, roughly 94% of them seen just once. Input material: naive CD8+ T cells sorted from blood. The receptors originated from a man aged 30-40 years in good health.

This clone appeared a single time. Distinct nucleotide sequences in the sample also encode this CDR3. The gene calls are TRBV4-1 and TRBJ2-1; D remains unclear. Trimming left V 0 bases short and J 7 bases short, with 4 bases between. The CDR3 has 12 residues. Germline V CDR1 and CDR2: MGHRA, YSYEKL. For the CDR3, the DNA is TGCGCCAGCAGCCAAGATAGGAATGAGCAGTTCTTC. Its protein is CASSQDRNEQFF.

The chain recombines TRBV7-8 with TRBJ2-3; TRBD2 is a possible D gene (6 bases). CDR3 length: 16 residues. Per germline, CDR1 SGHVS and CDR2 FQNEAQ. The V gene lost 1 base and the J gene lost 2 bases, with 13 bases spanning the gap. The CDR3 region is CASSLEFAGFTDTQYF. The CDR3 DNA sequence: TGTGCCAGCAGCTTAGAGTTCGCGGGGTTCACAGATACGCAGTATTTT.

The J gene is TRBJ2-7, the V gene TRBV5-5; D is unclear. V lost 1 base and J lost 2, with 7 bases in between. Germline-derived CDR1 and CDR2 are SGHKS and YYEKEE (reference sequence). The CDR3 loop spans 13 amino acids. DNA for the CDR3: TGTGCCAGCAGCTTGCGAGGCGCCTACGAGCAGTACTTC. It translates to CASSLRGAYEQYF.

For this clone: The same CDR3 is also encoded by other DNA sequences in this sample. CDR3 DNA sequence: TGTGCCAGCAGCCCTGGGACTAGCGGCTACGAGCAGTACTTC. Translated, it gives CASSPGTSGYEQYF. The J gene is TRBJ2-7, the V gene TRBV5-6; 11 nucleotides match TRBD2. The CDR3 has 14 residues. Germline V gives CDR1 SGHDT, CDR2 YYEEEE. The trim removed 4 bases at V and 3 bases at J, leaving 3 bases unmatched.

The chain combines TRBV28 with TRBJ2-3, with TRBD2 matching 8 bases. The germline V gene encodes CDR1 MDHEN and CDR2 SYDVKM. This CDR3 region has 17 residues. Trimming took 5 bases from V and 4 from J; bases not matched to a gene: 14. The CDR3 here is CASSDPGTRQAADTQYF. The CDR3 DNA reads as TGTGCCAGCAGTGACCCCGGGACTAGACAAGCAGCAGATACGCAGTATTTT.

J is TRBJ2-3 and V is TRBV29-1, with D possibly TRBD2 on 5 matching bases. The CDR3 totals 16 residues. The germline V gene encodes CDR1 SQVTM and CDR2 ANQGSEA. Trimming left V 4 bases short and J 4 bases short, with 21 bases between. For the CDR3, the DNA is TGCAGCGTTGTTGTGCTAGCCGTACCTACATCAGATACGCAGTATTTT. Protein sequence: CSVVVLAVPTSDTQYF.

The J gene is TRBJ2-2, the V gene TRBV28, with 7 bases lining up with TRBD1. The CDR3 contains 13 residues. CDR1 MDHEN and CDR2 SYDVKM come from the germline V gene. V lost 5 bases and J lost 5; bases outside the gene matches: 2. CDR3: CASSHRGTGELFF. In nucleotides, the CDR3 is TGTGCCAGCAGTCACAGGGGTACCGGGGAGCTGTTTTTT.

This clone was seen once. The V call is TRBV5-6, the J call TRBJ2-2; 7 bases match TRBD1. Germline-derived CDR1 and CDR2 are SGHDT and YYEEEE. Trimming removed 4 bases from V and 2 bases from J; junction bases left unmatched: 5. The CDR3 has 15 amino acids. The CDR3 reads CASSMTGSNTGELFF. CDR3 coding DNA: TGTGCCAGCAGCATGACAGGGAGCAACACCGGGGAGCTGTTTTTT. Using reference TRBV5-6 and TRBJ2-2 for the parts outside the CDR3, the full variable domain is DAGVTQSPTHLIKTRGQQVTLRCSPKSGHDTVSWYQQALGQGPQFIFQYYEEEERQRGNFPDRFSGHQFPNYSSELNVNALLLGDSALYLCASSMTGSNTGELFFGEGSRLTVL.

As regards this clone: This sample also contains other DNA sequences that code for the same CDR3. The chain carries TRBV9 and TRBJ2-7; no definite D call. Germline V lookup: CDR1 SGDLS, CDR2 YYNGEE. Between the trimmed V and J ends, which lost 0 bases and 2 bases, there was a span of 9 bases. The CDR3 contains 14 residues. The CDR3 nucleotides are TGTGCCAGCAGCGTAGGCGGCAGTCCCTACGAGCAGTACTTC. It is translated as CASSVGGSPYEQYF.

This rearrangement joins TRBV28 to TRBJ1-5; 7 bases are a match to TRBD1. CDR3 size: 16 residues. V lost 5 bases and J lost 8; bases outside the gene matches: 15. Germline V gives CDR1 MDHEN, CDR2 SYDVKM. The CDR3 DNA is TGTGCCAGCAGTCCACGGGACAGAACCCCTTTTGAGCCCCAGCATTTT. Its translation: CASSPRDRTPFEPQHF.

The V and J genes are TRBV14 and TRBJ2-5; D might be TRBD2 (6 bases). The last part of the DNA fits TRBJ2-7 better; the J call may be wrong. There are 13 residues in the CDR3. Germline CDR1 and CDR2: SGHDN and FVKESK. The CDR3 sequence: CASSQGGTYEQYF. The DNA of the CDR3 is TGTGCCAGCAGCCAAGGCGGGACCTACGAGCAGTACTTC.

The chain is built from TRBV5-1 and TRBJ2-7, with 7 bases aligning to TRBD1. Germline V gene lookup returns CDR1 SGHRS and CDR2 YFSETQ. V shed 4 bases and J 2 bases; nucleotides not matched to a gene: 12. There are 16 residues in the CDR3. CDR3 nucleotide sequence: TGCGCCAGCAGCCTTCGGACAGGCGCCTCTACCTACGAGCAGTACTTC. Protein product: CASSLRTGASTYEQYF.

The sample holds a few counts of this clone. The chain uses TRBV7-9 and TRBJ2-7, with D perhaps given as TRBD1 or TRBD2 (5 bases each). Trimming stripped 5 bases from V and 3 bases from J, with 11 bases between. Germline V gene data show CDR1 as SEHNR and CDR2 as FQNEAQ (reference sequence). The CDR3 totals 13 residues. The CDR3 DNA sequence: TGTGCCAGCAGCCGGGACGGCAACTACGAGCAGTACTTC. It yields the protein CASSRDGNYEQYF.

The rearrangement uses TRBV5-1 and TRBJ2-1, with 9 positions matching TRBD1. Germline V lookup: CDR1 SGHRS, CDR2 YFSETQ. V lost 0 bases, J lost 6 bases, and 10 bases stayed unmatched. The CDR3 consists of 17 residues. The CDR3: CASSLASGDRVSNEQFF. The CDR3 nucleotides read TGCGCCAGCAGCTTGGCCAGCGGGGACAGGGTCAGCAATGAGCAGTTCTTC.

J is TRBJ2-6 and V is TRBV6-5; D unclear. The germline V gene has CDR1 MNHEY and CDR2 SVGAGI. V lost 0 bases and J 0 bases, leaving 6 bases between the germline ends. The CDR3 has 16 amino acids. As DNA, the CDR3 is TGTGCCAGCAGTTACTCGTGGGGCTCTGGGGCCAACGTCCTGACTTTC. Encoded protein: CASSYSWGSGANVLTF.

The rearrangement uses TRBV7-9 and TRBJ2-7; D is undetermined. V shed 10 bases and J shed 7 bases, with 11 bases lying between them. The CDR3 runs 10 residues. Germline V CDR1 and CDR2: SEHNR, FQNEAQ (reference sequence). As DNA, the CDR3 is TGTGCCACCTCGGTTGGTGAGCAGTACTTC. Translating gives CATSVGEQYF. The entire variable domain, with the rest obtained from reference TRBV7-9 and TRBJ2-7, is as follows: DTGVSQNPRHKITKRGQNVTFRCDPISEHNRLYWYRQTLGQGPEFLTYFQNEAQLEKSRLLSDRFSAERPKGSFSTLEIQRTEQGDSAMYLCATSVGEQYFGPGTRLTVT.

This chain connects TRBV27 to TRBJ2-7; D gene ambiguous. The CDR3 is made up of 13 amino acids. Trimming left V 3 bases short and J 3 bases short, with 9 bases between. Germline V gives CDR1 MNHEY, CDR2 SMNVEV (reference sequence). The CDR3 coding sequence is TGTGCCAGCAGTTTGGACGGAAACTACGAGCAGTACTTC. This sequence encodes CASSLDGNYEQYF.

This rearrangement joins TRBV7-9 to TRBJ2-3; D gene uncertain. The CDR3 loop spans 14 amino acids. Trimming removed 2 bases from V and 2 bases from J, with 8 bases in between. Per the germline V gene, CDR1 is SEHNR and CDR2 is FQNEAQ (reference sequence). The CDR3 protein is CASSLSADTDTQYF. The CDR3 DNA sequence: TGTGCCAGCAGCTTATCGGCGGACACAGATACGCAGTATTTT.

The chain has TRBV27 and TRBJ1-1; a weak D match, TRBD1 (6 bases). Germline CDR1 MNHEY, CDR2 SMNVEV (reference sequence). Trimming stripped 5 bases from V and 7 bases from J, with 17 bases between. This CDR3 comprises 14 residues. Here the CDR3 DNA reads TGTGCCAGCAGTCTCTCAGGGGAAATTCTTGAAGCTTTCTTT. Translation gives CASSLSGEILEAFF.

The chain joins TRBV7-9 to TRBJ2-7; a weak D match, TRBD1 (6 bases). V was clipped by 8 bases and J by 0 bases, with 11 bases between them. Germline CDR1 reads SEHNR; CDR2 reads FQNEAQ (reference sequence). The CDR3 has 13 amino acids. CDR3 in DNA: TGTGCCAGCGACGCGGACAGCTCCTACGAGCAGTACTTC. This gives the protein CASDADSSYEQYF.

CDR3: CSVVTPDIDKAGELFF. The CDR3 region has the DNA TGCAGCGTTGTTACCCCCGACATAGACAAGGCCGGGGAGCTGTTTTTT. This chain uses TRBV29-1 with TRBJ2-2; D remains unclear. V was clipped by 4 bases and J by 6 bases, with 21 bases between them. The CDR3 covers 16 residues. Germline V gives CDR1 SQVTM, CDR2 ANQGSEA.

The chain recombines TRBV6-1 with TRBJ2-7; the match to TRBD2 covers 12 bases. Germline loops: CDR1 MNHNS, CDR2 SASEGT. The CDR3 is 14 amino acids. V gave up 7 bases and J gave up 5 bases; unmatched junction bases: 6. CDR3 sequence: CASTGLAGINEQYF. DNA of the CDR3: TGTGCCAGCACCGGACTAGCGGGGATCAACGAGCAGTACTTC.

The gene calls are TRBV29-1 and TRBJ2-5; D is perhaps TRBD1 (5 bases). The CDR3 has 12 amino acids. V lost 1 base and J lost 3, with 6 bases in between. Germline values: CDR1 SQVTM, CDR2 ANQGSEA. The CDR3 reads CSVEGREETQYF. The CDR3 DNA sequence: TGCAGCGTTGAAGGCAGGGAAGAGACCCAGTACTTC.

The genes are TRBV29-1 and TRBJ2-1, with D perhaps TRBD2 (5 bases). The CDR3 length is 11 residues. V was clipped by 7 bases and J by 5 bases, with 9 bases between them. The germline V gene encodes CDR1 SQVTM and CDR2 ANQGSEA. As DNA, the CDR3 is TGCAGCGCGGACTGGGACAATGAGCAGTTCTTC. Its protein product is CSADWDNEQFF.